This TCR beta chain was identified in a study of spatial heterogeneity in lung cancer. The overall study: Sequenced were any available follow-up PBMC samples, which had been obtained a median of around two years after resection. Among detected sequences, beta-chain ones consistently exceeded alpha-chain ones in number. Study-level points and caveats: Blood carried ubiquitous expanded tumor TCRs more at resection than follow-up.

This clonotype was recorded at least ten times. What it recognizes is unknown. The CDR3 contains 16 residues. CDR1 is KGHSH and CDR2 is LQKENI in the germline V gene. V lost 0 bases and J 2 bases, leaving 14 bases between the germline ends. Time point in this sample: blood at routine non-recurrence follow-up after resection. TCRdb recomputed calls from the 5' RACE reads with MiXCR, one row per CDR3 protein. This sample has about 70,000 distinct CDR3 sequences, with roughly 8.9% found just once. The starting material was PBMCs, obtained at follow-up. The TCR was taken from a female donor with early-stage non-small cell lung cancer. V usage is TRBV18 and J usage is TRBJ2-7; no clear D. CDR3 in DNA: TGTGCCAGCTCACCACCGAATCAACTTGCGACCTACGAGCAGTACTTC. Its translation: CASSPPNQLATYEQYF.